Included here is one T cell receptor beta chain sequence, with context. What antigen it recognizes has not been identified. No per-base quality is available; no much larger clone lies one base away. These data originate in a study of blood T cell repertoires in COVID-19 (dated by TCRdb to about 2020). Regarding the research as a whole: Samples from collaborators originated in the United States, Italy and Spain and spanned both the acute and convalescent phases of COVID-19. The prospective study material was composed of cDNA or gDNA derived from T cells, B-cell-depleted T cells, or PBMCs. Deeply sampled blood TCRbeta repertoires from subjects exposed to, actively infected with, or recovered from COVID-19 were included in the dataset. The repertoires were released in a freely available public database meant as a resource for research on the immune response to SARS-CoV-2. Samples were obtained from the ongoing ImmuneRACE study (first 160 participants) and from 1,254 subjects provided by 6 global collaborators. Nearly every sample came with metadata listing a de-identified subject ID, COVID-19 status, age in years and sex. Where available, HLA class I and class II types were taken from metadata supplied by the sample provider and were not determined by assay-based typing.

TCRbeta CDR3 regions were amplified from genomic DNA by means of the immunoSEQ Assay, a bias-controlled multiplex PCR. The study's own analysis went as follows. The number of nucleated cells in each sample was estimated from the amplification of reference gene primers within the assay. To quantify the absolute abundance of each unique TCRbeta CDR3 rearrangement, sequence reads were collapsed and filtered. For each sample, productive Simpson clonality was calculated as the square root of Simpson's diversity index across productive rearrangements. TCRdb took over this immuneACCESS table, retaining in-frame rearrangements with V and J assigned. Such tables are incomplete; in checked studies, under half of the missing clones stem from an unresolved V gene, and the remainder is unexplained. The DNA was the basis for D and trimming; V, J and clone size are from that table. The sample has 200,000 or so clones on record, roughly 85% of them singletons. Of the sample, about 4.8% falls within the top ten clones.

A distance of 13 bases separates the germline ends of V and J, which lose 4 bases and 4 bases respectively. Taken from cysteine to phenylalanine, the CDR3 has 14 residues. The read is trimmed to its CDR3 DNA, 42 bases read in frame from base 1. Via the germline V gene, CDR1 is SGHRS and CDR2 YFSETQ. Whole blood was collected in K2EDTA tubes by collaborating institutions according to the institutions' own protocols. Collaborator samples were shipped for TCRbeta analysis as frozen whole blood, isolated PBMCs, or DNA extracted from either sample type. What the authors observed across the whole study: The amount of clinical and demographic metadata varied by source and participant and was provided uncurated.

This clonotype originated in a woman aged 30 to 39 with acute or convalescent COVID-19. The chain couples TRBV5-1 to TRBJ2-3; the D gene is perhaps TRBD2, from 5 matching bases. The material sequenced was peripheral blood. This receptor carries the CDR3 CASSLTLGADTQYF. The DNA sequence reads TGCGCCAGCAGCCTGACTCTCGGGGCAGATACGCAGTATTTT.